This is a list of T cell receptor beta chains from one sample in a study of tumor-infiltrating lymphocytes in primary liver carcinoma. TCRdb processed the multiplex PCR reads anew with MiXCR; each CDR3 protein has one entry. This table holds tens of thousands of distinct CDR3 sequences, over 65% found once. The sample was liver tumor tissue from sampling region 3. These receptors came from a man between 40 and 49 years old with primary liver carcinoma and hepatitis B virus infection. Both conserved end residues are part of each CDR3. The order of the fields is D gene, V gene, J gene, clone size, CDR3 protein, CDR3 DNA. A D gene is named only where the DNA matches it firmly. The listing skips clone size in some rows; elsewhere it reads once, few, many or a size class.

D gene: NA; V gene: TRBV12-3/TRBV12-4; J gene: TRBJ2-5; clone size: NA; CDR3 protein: CASSLLARGRETQYF; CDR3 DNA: TGTGCCAGCAGTTTGCTAGCGAGAGGGAGAGAGACCCAGTACTTC
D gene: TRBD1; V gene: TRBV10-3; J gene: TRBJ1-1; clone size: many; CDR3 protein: CAISDDRATEAFF; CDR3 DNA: TGTGCCATCAGTGATGACAGGGCCACTGAAGCTTTCTTT
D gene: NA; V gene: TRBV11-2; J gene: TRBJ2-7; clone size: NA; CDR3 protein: CDSSLDRGQGYEQYF; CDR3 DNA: TGTGACAGCAGCTTAGATCGAGGGCAGGGCTACGAACAGTACTTC
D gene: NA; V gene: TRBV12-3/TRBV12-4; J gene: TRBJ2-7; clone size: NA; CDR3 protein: CANSVHIGGSYEQYF; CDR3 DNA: TGTGCCAACAGTGTCCATATTGGGGGATCCTACGAGCAGTACTTC
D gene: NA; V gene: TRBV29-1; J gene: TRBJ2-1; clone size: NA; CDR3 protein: CSVGPPSSSYNDQSF; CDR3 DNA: TGCAGCGTGGGACCTCCTTCCAGCTCCTACAATGATCAGTCCTTC
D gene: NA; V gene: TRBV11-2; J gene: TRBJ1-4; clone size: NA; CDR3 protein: CTSGLEFGDEKLFF; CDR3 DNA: TGTACCAGCGGCTTAGAGTTTGGGGACGAAAAACTGTTTTTT
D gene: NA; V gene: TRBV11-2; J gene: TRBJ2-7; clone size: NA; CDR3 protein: CANGLSVGVSYEQYF; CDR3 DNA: TGTGCCAACGGCCTATCTGTGGGAGTATCCTACGAGCAGTACTTC
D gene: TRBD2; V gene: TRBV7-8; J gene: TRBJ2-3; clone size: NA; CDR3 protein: CASNLAQTGGPHDTQYF; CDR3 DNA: TGTGCCAGCAACTTAGCCCAAACGGGAGGGCCACATGATACCCAGTATTTT
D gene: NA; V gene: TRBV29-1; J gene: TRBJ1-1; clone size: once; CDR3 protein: CSVARQGTKPEAFF; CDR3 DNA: TGCAGCGTTGCCAGGCAGGGGACGAAGCCTGAAGCTTTCTTT
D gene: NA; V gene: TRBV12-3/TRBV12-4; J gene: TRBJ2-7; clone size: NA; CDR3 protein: CTSSPGTETYEQHF; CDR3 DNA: TGTACCAGCAGTCCAGGGACTGAGACCTACGAGCAGCACTTC
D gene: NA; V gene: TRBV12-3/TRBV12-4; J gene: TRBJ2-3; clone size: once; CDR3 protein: CSSSSPEGGTDTQYF; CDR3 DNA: TGTTCCAGCAGTTCCCCTGAAGGCGGCACAGATACGCAGTATTTT
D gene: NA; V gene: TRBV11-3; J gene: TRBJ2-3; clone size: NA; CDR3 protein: CASSGGEASTQYF; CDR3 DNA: TGTGCCAGCAGCGGGGGTGAGGCAAGTACGCAGTATTTT
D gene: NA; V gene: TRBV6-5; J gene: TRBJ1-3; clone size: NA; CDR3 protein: CASRTKVTRNTIYF; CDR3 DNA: TGTGCCAGCAGAACCAAGGTGACTAGAAACACTATATATTTT
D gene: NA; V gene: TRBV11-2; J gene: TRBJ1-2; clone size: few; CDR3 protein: CASSLDGNYCYTF; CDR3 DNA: TGTGCCAGCAGTTTAGACGGGAACTATTGCTACACCTTC
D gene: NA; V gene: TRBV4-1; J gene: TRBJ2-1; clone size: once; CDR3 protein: CTSSPQACSSYNEQFF; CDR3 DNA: TGCACCAGCAGCCCCCAAGCGTGCAGCTCCTACAATGAGCAGTTCTTC
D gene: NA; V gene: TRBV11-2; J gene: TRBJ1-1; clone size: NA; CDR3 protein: CAKSSDLGTEAFF; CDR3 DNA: TGTGCCAAGAGCTCAGATCTGGGGACGGAAGCTTTCTTT
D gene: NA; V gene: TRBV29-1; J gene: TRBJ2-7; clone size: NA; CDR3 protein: CSIEGLREEGRSLYEQYF; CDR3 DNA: TGCAGCATTGAAGGCCTGAGGGAGGAGGGGCGGAGCCTGTACGAGCAGTACTTC
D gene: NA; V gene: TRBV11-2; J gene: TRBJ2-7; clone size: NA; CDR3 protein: CASSQYSGGGYKRYF; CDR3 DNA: TGTGCCAGCAGCCAATACTCGGGAGGGGGCTACAAGCGGTACTTC
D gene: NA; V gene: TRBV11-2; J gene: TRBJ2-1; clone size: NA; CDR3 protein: CASSLAPARAKNEQFF; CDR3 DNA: TGTGCCAGCAGCTTAGCACCAGCGAGAGCGAAGAATGAGCAGTTCTTC
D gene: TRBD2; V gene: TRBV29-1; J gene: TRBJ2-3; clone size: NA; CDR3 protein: CSVERGASGNCTDTQYF; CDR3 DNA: TGCAGCGTTGAGAGAGGGGCTAGCGGGAACTGCACAGATACGCAGTATTTT
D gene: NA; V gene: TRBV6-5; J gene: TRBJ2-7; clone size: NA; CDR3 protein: CASSSGREQYF; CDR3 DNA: TGTGCCAGCAGTTCGGGTCGCGAGCAGTACTTC
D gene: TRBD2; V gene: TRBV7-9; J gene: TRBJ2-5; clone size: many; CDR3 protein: CASSPGLAGTKTQYF; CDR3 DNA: TGTGCCAGCAGCCCGGGACTAGCGGGAACAAAGACCCAGTACTTC
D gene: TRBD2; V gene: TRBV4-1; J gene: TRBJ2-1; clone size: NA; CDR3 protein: CASSHGDTGGPLIEQFF; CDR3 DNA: TGCGCCAGCAGCCATGGGGACACGGGAGGGCCTCTCATTGAGCAGTTTTTC
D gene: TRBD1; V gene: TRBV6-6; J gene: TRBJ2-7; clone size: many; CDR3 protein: CASSYLGTGHSYEQYF; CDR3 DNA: TGTGCCAGCAGTTACCTGGGGACAGGGCACTCCTACGAGCAGTACTTC
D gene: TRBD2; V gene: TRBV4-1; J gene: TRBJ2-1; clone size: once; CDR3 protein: CASNQNGRPENEQFF; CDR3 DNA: TGCGCCAGCAACCAAAACGGGAGGCCCGAAAATGAGCAGTTCTTC
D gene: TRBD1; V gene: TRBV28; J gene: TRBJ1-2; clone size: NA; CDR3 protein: CASTTGYAYSYTF; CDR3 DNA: TGCGCAAGCACGACAGGGTACGCCTATAGCTACACCTTC
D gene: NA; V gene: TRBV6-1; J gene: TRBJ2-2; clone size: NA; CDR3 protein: CVNPRDPNTGELFF; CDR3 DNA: TGTGTCAACCCAAGGGACCCGAACACCGGGGAGCTGTTTTTT
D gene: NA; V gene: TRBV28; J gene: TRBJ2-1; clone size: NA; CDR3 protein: CASSTNSGAYGQFF; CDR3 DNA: TGTGCCAGCAGTACTAACTCAGGGGCGTACGGGCAGTTCTTC
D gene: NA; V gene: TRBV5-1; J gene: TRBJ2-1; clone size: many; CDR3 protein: CASSLGAYNERFF; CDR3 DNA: TGCGCCAGCAGCTTGGGCGCTTACAATGAGCGTTTCTTC